This T cell receptor (beta chain) emerged from a study of blood T cells in healthy people across ages. Then a second PCR, running roughly 7 to 11 cycles, was carried out with a sample-barcoded 5' primer and a J-beta primer mix. Via MiXCR, TCRdb re-called the 5' RACE reads, giving one row per CDR3 protein. The table shows fewer than 900,000 distinct CDR3 sequences, with roughly 35% occurring only once. CDR3 length: 13 residues. Germline V gives CDR1 SQVTM, CDR2 ANQGSEA. V lost 8 bases to trimming and J lost 7 bases; unmatched junction nucleotides: 11. The sequenced sample was blood. The clonotype comes from a man aged 18 to 30 in good health. The rearrangement links TRBV29-1 to TRBJ1-2; 9 nucleotides line up with TRBD1. The CDR3 bases are TGCAGCCTCTCGGACAGGGGAAAGGGTGGCTACACCTTC. Translation gives CSLSDRGKGGYTF.